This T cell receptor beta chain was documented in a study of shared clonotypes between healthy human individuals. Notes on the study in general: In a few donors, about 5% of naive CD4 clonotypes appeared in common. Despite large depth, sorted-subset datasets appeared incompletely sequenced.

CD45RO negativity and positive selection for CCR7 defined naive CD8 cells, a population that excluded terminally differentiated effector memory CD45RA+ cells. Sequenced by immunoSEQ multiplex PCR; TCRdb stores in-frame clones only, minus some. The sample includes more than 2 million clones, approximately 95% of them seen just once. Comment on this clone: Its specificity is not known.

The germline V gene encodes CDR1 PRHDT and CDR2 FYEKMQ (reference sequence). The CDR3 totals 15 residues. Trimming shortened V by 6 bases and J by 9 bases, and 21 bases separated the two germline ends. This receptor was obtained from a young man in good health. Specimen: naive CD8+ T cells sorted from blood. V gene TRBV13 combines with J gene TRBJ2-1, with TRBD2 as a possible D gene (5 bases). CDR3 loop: CASSQPLGGPGEQFF. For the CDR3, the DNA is TGTGCCAGCAGTCAACCCCTAGGCGGGCCCGGTGAGCAGTTCTTC.